What follows are 19 T cell receptor beta chains derived from one specimen sequenced in a study of blood T cell repertoires in COVID-19. Using immunoSEQ multiplex PCR, the repertoire was profiled, and TCRdb retains in-frame clones only, with some absent. This sample has some 240,000 clones, with nearly 90% found just once. The sequenced material came from peripheral blood. These receptors came from a woman in her sixties with COVID-19, enrolled during active disease.

CDR3 region: CASSLGGGITSTDTQYF. CDR3 sequence (DNA): TGCGCCAGCAGCTTGGGCGGGGGGATTACTAGCACAGATACGCAGTATTTT. The chain joins TRBV5-1 to TRBJ2-3, with 8 bases identical to TRBD2. V lost 0 bases and J lost 0; bases outside the gene matches: 6. Germline lookup yields CDR1 SGHRS and CDR2 YFSETQ. The CDR3 sequence is 17 residues long.

This chain uses TRBV9 with TRBJ1-1; D unclear. V dropped 0 bases and J dropped 4 bases, with 13 bases sitting between them. Germline CDR1 is SGDLS and CDR2 is YYNGEE. The length of the CDR3 is 15 residues. CDR3 coding DNA: TGTGCCAGCAGCGTAGAAGTATGGGGAGCCACTGAAGCTTTCTTT. Its translation: CASSVEVWGATEAFF.

The gene calls are TRBV7-2 and TRBJ2-1; 9 bases are shared with TRBD2. The junction had 9 bases not matched to a gene; V was cut back by 5 bases and J by 7 bases. The V gene's germline CDR1 is SGHTA and CDR2 FQGNSA. There are 15 residues in the CDR3. CDR3 sequence (DNA): TGTGCCAGCAGCGCCAGCGGGGGGCGCCTAAATGAGCAGTTCTTC. Translated: CASSASGGRLNEQFF.

This chain joins TRBV7-9 and TRBJ1-2; D is undetermined. The germline V gene has CDR1 SEHNR and CDR2 FQNEAQ (reference sequence). Trimming shortened V by 4 bases and J by 8 bases, and 11 bases separated the two germline ends. The CDR3 is made up of 12 amino acids. CDR3 residues: CASSWSGEGYTF. The CDR3 nucleotides are TGTGCCAGCAGCTGGTCTGGGGAGGGCTACACCTTC.

The chain recombines TRBV7-8 with TRBJ1-5, with TRBD1 as a possible D gene (5 bases). V lost 1 base and J 0 bases, leaving 10 bases between the germline ends. Germline V CDR1 and CDR2: SGHVS, FQNEAQ. CDR3 length: 16 residues. The CDR3 DNA follows: TGTGCCAGCAGCTTAGATGACAGTTATAGCAATCAGCCCCAGCATTTT. Translated: CASSLDDSYSNQPQHF.

The rearrangement links TRBV18 to TRBJ1-4, with D unclear. The CDR3 spans 15 residues. Looked up from germline, CDR1 is KGHSH and CDR2 is LQKENI. V was shortened by 5 bases and J by 3 bases, with 13 bases between the two germline ends. CDR3 sequence reads: CASSTTSAANEKLFF. CDR3 DNA sequence: TGTGCCAGCTCAACAACGTCCGCGGCTAATGAAAAACTGTTTTTT.

The table lists this clone with a count of one. The V call is TRBV7-2, the J call TRBJ1-6; D remains unclear. V lost 5 bases and J 7 bases, leaving 15 bases between the germline ends. The CDR3 totals 15 residues. Germline assignment: CDR1 SGHTA and CDR2 FQGNSA. This CDR3 is CASSPTSSANSPLHF. As DNA, the CDR3 is TGTGCCAGCAGCCCTACCTCCTCCGCGAATTCACCCCTCCACTTT.

The rearrangement links TRBV20-1 to TRBJ2-2; 7 positions agree with TRBD2. Trimming removed 3 bases from V and 2 bases from J; junction bases left unmatched: 9. The germline CDR1 and CDR2 sequences are DFQATT and SNEGSKA (reference sequence). The CDR3 length is 16 residues. The DNA of the CDR3 is TGCAGTGCTAGTCTTATTGGCGGGAGCAACACCGGGGAGCTGTTTTTT. It is translated as CSASLIGGSNTGELFF.

The J gene is TRBJ1-4, the V gene TRBV5-6; D not resolved. The CDR3 contains 15 residues. V lost 4 bases and J lost 7, with 17 bases in between. Germline CDR1 SGHDT, CDR2 YYEEEE. CDR3 sequence (DNA): TGTGCCAGCAGCCTCATGGGGAGGGTGGGTGAAAAACTGTTTTTT. It codes for CASSLMGRVGEKLFF.

The chain employs TRBV7-9 and TRBJ1-2; maybe TRBD1 (5 bases). Germline-derived CDR1 and CDR2 are SEHNR and FQNEAQ (reference sequence). The CDR3 length is 14 residues. The germline V and J ends were trimmed by 2 bases and 3 bases, with 10 bases remaining between them. For the CDR3, the DNA is TGTGCCAGCAGCTTACCAGGGATCTACTATGGCTACACCTTC. Encoded protein: CASSLPGIYYGYTF.

This sequence joins TRBV30 and TRBJ1-2; 12 bases are shared with TRBD1. CDR1 is GTSNPN, CDR2 SVGIG, per germline (reference sequence). J lost 7 bases, V lost 3 bases, and 3 bases had no gene match. This CDR3 has 13 residues. CDR3 sequence: CAWSSGQGAGYTF. The CDR3 coding sequence is TGTGCCTGGAGCTCGGGACAGGGGGCTGGCTACACCTTC. Based on the CDR3 plus reference TRBV30 and TRBJ1-2, the full variable domain is SQTIHQWPATLVQPVGSPLSLECTVEGTSNPNLYWYRQAAGRGLQLLFYSVGIGQISSEVPQNLSASRPQDRQFILSSKKLLLSDSGFYLCAWSSGQGAGYTFGSGTRLTVV.

This clone was seen once. V and J are TRBV2 and TRBJ1-4; 9 bases align to TRBD1. Germline V gives CDR1 SNHLY, CDR2 FYNNEI. There are 15 residues in the CDR3. The V and J ends lost 1 base and 5 bases, in that order; junction bases with no gene match: 2. The CDR3 sequence: CASSEGGQGNEKLFF. The CDR3, as DNA: TGTGCCAGCAGTGAAGGAGGACAGGGGAATGAAAAACTGTTTTTT.

The CDR3 DNA follows: TGTGCCAGCAGTCCGGGACAGGGGAGGAAGGCTGAAGCTTTCTTT. Its protein product is CASSPGQGRKAEAFF. The chain couples TRBV27 to TRBJ1-1; 10 bases match TRBD1. CDR1 and CDR2 from the germline V gene are MNHEY and SMNVEV (reference sequence). The CDR3 is 15 residues long. V lost 5 bases, J lost 6 bases, and 9 bases stayed unmatched.

In this sample, this clone turned up once. The chain uses TRBV28 and TRBJ2-7, with TRBD2 identical over 12 bases. Germline V gene lookup returns CDR1 MDHEN and CDR2 SYDVKM. The CDR3 runs 14 residues. The V and J ends lost 2 bases and 7 bases, in that order; junction bases with no gene match: 3. The CDR3: CASSLLAGGIEQYF. The CDR3 region has the DNA TGTGCCAGCAGTTTACTAGCGGGGGGGATTGAGCAGTACTTC. The full variable domain, completed using reference TRBV28 and TRBJ2-7, is DVKVTQSSRYLVKRTGEKVFLECVQDMDHENMFWYRQDPGLGLRLIYFSYDVKMKEKGDIPEGYSVSREKKERFSLILESASTNQTSMYLCASSLLAGGIEQYFGPGTRLTVT.

This chain joins TRBV27 and TRBJ2-3; tentative D call: TRBD2 (6 bases). V lost 4 bases and J 0 bases, leaving 17 bases between the germline ends. Germline V CDR1 and CDR2: MNHEY, SMNVEV (reference sequence). CDR3 length: 17 amino acids. CDR3 coding DNA: TGTGCCAGCAGTTCAATAGTGGGGACTTCTAGCACAGATACGCAGTATTTT. Its protein product is CASSSIVGTSSTDTQYF.

V usage is TRBV5-4 and J usage is TRBJ1-2; 8 nucleotides align to TRBD1. This CDR3 is built from 15 residues. The germline CDR1 and CDR2 sequences are SGHNT and YYREEE (reference sequence). Trimming removed 8 bases from V and 4 bases from J; junction bases left unmatched: 13. The CDR3 DNA follows: TGTGCCAGTACGCAGGGGGCTCCAGAAACCTATGGCTACACCTTC. Protein sequence: CASTQGAPETYGYTF.

This chain links TRBV6-2 or TRBV6-3 with TRBJ1-2; the D is unclear. This CDR3 contains 13 residues. V lost 5 bases to trimming and J lost 4 bases, with 11 bases between them. Germline lookup yields CDR1 MNHEY and CDR2 SVGEGT. For the CDR3, the DNA is TGTGCCAGCAGTCCATCCCGGGTCTATGGCTACACCTTC. Protein: CASSPSRVYGYTF.

CDR3 region: CASSRQVNTEAFF. CDR3 DNA: TGTGCCAGCAGTCGACAGGTGAACACTGAAGCTTTCTTT. The chain couples TRBV12-3 or TRBV12-4 to TRBJ1-1; perhaps TRBD1 as D (6 bases). This CDR3 spans 13 amino acids. Trimming pared 5 bases from V and 0 bases from J, leaving 7 bases between.

This chain links TRBV5-4 with TRBJ1-1, with TRBD1 as a possible D gene (6 bases). This CDR3 is built from 14 residues. Deletions cut 0 bases from V and 9 bases from J, with 15 bases between. Germline V CDR1 and CDR2: SGHNT, YYREEE (reference sequence). The CDR3 loop reads CASSLERQETKAFF. CDR3 bases: TGTGCCAGCAGCTTGGAAAGACAGGAAACAAAAGCTTTCTTT. Filled out from reference TRBV5-4 and TRBJ1-1, the complete variable domain reads ETGVTQSPTHLIKTRGQQVTLRCSSQSGHNTVSWYQQALGQGPQFIFQYYREEENGRGNFPPRFSGLQFPNYSSELNVNALELDDSALYLCASSLERQETKAFFGQGTRLTVV.